Detailed here is one T cell receptor (beta chain). Its antigen is unidentified. The data derive from a study of T cell responses to AZD1222 COVID-19 vaccine. Study context: Pooling was applied to second doses at about 4 or about 12 weeks.

The junction had 3 bases not matched to a gene; V was cut back by 5 bases and J by 6 bases. The CDR3 runs 13 residues. Germline V gene data show CDR1 as SGHRS and CDR2 as YFSETQ. Sequencing was performed with immunoSEQ multiplex PCR; in TCRdb, only in-frame clones are kept and a portion is missing. The data show around 65,000 clones, 65% to 80% seen once. Study findings and constraints: Across the whole spike, CD4 TCRs peaked at regions 160-218 and 743-854. Spike-specific TCR breadth and depth both grew after two AZD1222 doses. As reported, nearly half of all spike-specific TCRs target variant regions that are unmutated.

The source of this sequence is an adult in good health. The rearrangement uses TRBV5-1 and TRBJ2-1; TRBD2 matches 9 bases. Sequencing used peripheral blood, obtained on day 0 of AZD1222 vaccination. CDR3 bases: TGCGCCAGCAGACCAGCGGGGGGCAATGAGCAGTTCTTC. It is translated as CASRPAGGNEQFF.